This entry features one T cell receptor beta chain sequence. Its specificity is unknown. V was clipped by 5 bases and J by 8 bases, with 10 bases between them. The CDR3 totals 11 residues. Germline CDR1 SGHNT, CDR2 YYREEE (reference sequence). Method: immunoSEQ multiplex PCR; TCRdb's copy keeps in-frame clones and lacks some. Of around 69,000 clones listed, nearly 90% were seen once; the top ten hold roughly 3.9%. This sample is part of a study of graft-versus-host responses after intestinal transplantation. Turning to the study itself: Multivisceral, liver-intestinal, or isolated intestinal transplants were received by the recipients. Overall study results and limits: The authors found GvH clones in recipient marrow, some appearing first in ileum or blood. High graft-versus-host to host-versus-graft clonal ratios were found in allografts of patients who had graft-donor T cell macrochimerism.

The rearrangement joins TRBV5-4 to TRBJ1-2; D is perhaps TRBD1 (5 bases). The sequence derives from a human donor who was the organ donor for an intestinal transplant. Here the sequenced sample was unstimulated CD8+ T cells sorted from spleen or lymph node cells, taken before transplant. The DNA for the CDR3 is TGTGCCAGCAGTCCGGGGGGGGGCTACACCTTC. As protein: CASSPGGGYTF.